This T cell receptor beta chain was recovered during a study of shared clonotypes between healthy human individuals (dated by TCRdb to 2020 to 2021). At the level of the whole study: The cohort comprised a couple of women and a few men aged 18 to 49 years. Blood TCR repertoires of five healthy adults were deeply sequenced to estimate repertoire size and the extent of clonotype sharing between individuals. For each donor, CD4 naive and CD4 memory were each given three plates, CD8 naive was given two plates, and CD8 memory was given one plate. Different laboratories and diverse techniques were used to prepare libraries and sequence TCR repertoires, to increase sequencing depth and limit assay-specific biases. Each donor's leukapheresis produced roughly between about 0.85 and 10 billion PBMCs.

The donors were healthy, HIV-negative adults with no recently reported acute infections or vaccinations. All donors were Caucasian adults living in Nashville, Tennessee, USA. CD4+ T cells were enriched through magnetic negative selection, after which naive cells were positively selected on CD45RA and the remaining negative fraction served as the memory subset. After blood collection by leukapheresis, PBMCs were isolated using Ficoll-Histopaque density gradient centrifugation and then cryopreserved in the vapor phase of liquid nitrogen. Purity and quantity of every magnetically sorted T cell population were checked by analytical flow cytometry. Genomic DNA was isolated from every sorted fraction and measured by UV absorbance on a Nanodrop 2000c. Comment on this clone: Its antigen remains unidentified. No base quality information exists; no much larger clone differs at one position.

On the study overall, not on this receptor specifically: Sampling was restricted to blood, and TCR repertoires in tissue are likely to differ from TCR repertoires in blood. Compared with non-shared clonotypes, clonotypes shared by all four sorted-subset donors had higher generation probabilities. Because the study included a small number of donors, the genetic and exposure-history diversity represented was limited. Based on pairwise subsampling, the degree of clonotype sharing among donors was expected to be affected by sequencing depth. Naive subsets generally had larger estimated clonotype richness than memory subsets did. Even with the large sequencing depth, rarefaction of the sorted-subset datasets indicated that sequencing was incomplete. When a few donors were compared, the shared fraction of clonotypes was about 5.5% for naive CD4, more than 3% for naive CD8, 2.3% for memory CD4, and around 0.37% for memory CD8.

V is pared back by 3 bases and J by 0 bases, with 8 bases lying between the germline termini. CDR1 is given as LNHDA and CDR2 as SQIVND, both from the germline V gene (reference sequence). Taken from cysteine to phenylalanine, the CDR3 has 15 residues. The entry retains the CDR3 DNA only, 45 bases that are in frame from base 1. Using the deep immunoSEQ assay, multiplex PCR amplified TCR CDR3 regions from genomic DNA. Extracted genomic DNA from each cell subset was spread evenly across all wells of several immunoSEQ 96-well plates, with each plate serving as a replicate. For sorted subsets, each replicate PCR was loaded with 200 ng genomic DNA, equivalent to 30,000 or so T cell genomes. The purified libraries were quantified using a Qubit 3.0 fluorometer, sized with a Bioanalyzer 2100, and then quantified again using the KAPA Library Quantification kit. Each immunoSEQ 96-well plate was sequenced on its own single-read 150-cycle Illumina NextSeq 550 flow cell. The original methods were these. Because the immunoSEQ output held only junctional sequences and lacked quality scores, the filtering could not match the filtering applied to full-length reads. Sequences were annotated with PyIR, a Python wrapper for IgBLAST v1.9, and V/J genes and CDR3 were assigned using IMGT germline references. Reads were filtered out if the reads had weak V/J assignments (E-value above 1e-6), no CDR3, stop codons, out-of-frame junctions, or ambiguous translated residues. A V3J clonotype was defined by an identical inferred V gene, J gene, and CDR3 amino acid sequence. Percentage overlap between repertoires was calculated by dividing the number of shared unique clonotypes by the size of the smaller repertoire. RTK rarefaction, the Chao1 estimator, and Recon v2.1 estimates of unobserved clonotypes were used to assess repertoire richness. Generation probabilities for all TCRbeta clonotypes obtained by the gDNA method from four donors were computed using OLGA. TCRdb holds this immuneACCESS table with in-frame rearrangements only. Some clones are missing; in checked studies, unresolved V genes explain under half, and the rest has no known cause. For V, J and clone size, that table is used; D and trimming come from the DNA. This sample holds about 1.5 million clones; 95% to 99% were observed only once. Together, the top ten hold 0.4% to 0.45% of the sample.

The V and J segments used are TRBV19 and TRBJ1-4, with no reliable assignment of the D segment. The TCR was taken from a man under 40 in good health. The sequencing sample was made of naive CD4+ T cells sorted from blood. The cell subset or site label, as the study defines it: CD45RA+ positively selected. The CDR3 sequence is CASSIGSATNEKLFF. The bases are TGTGCCAGTAGTATCGGAAGTGCAACTAATGAAAAACTGTTTTTT.